A selection of T cell receptor beta chains follows, all from one sample in a study of regulatory T cells in long-lasting Graves disease. TCRdb fed the multiplex PCR reads into MiXCR, producing one record per CDR3 protein. The sample holds roughly 400,000 distinct CDR3 sequences, roughly 20% seen once. Sequences were derived from peripheral blood mononuclear cells (PBMCs), sampled when the disease was refractory, from a patient treated with antithyroid drugs. The receptors originated from a female donor with Graves disease. Each CDR3 is given with its conserved first and last residue. D genes are given only for firm matches. A row's size may be missing; if present it is once, few, many or a size class.

j_gene,d_gene,v_gene,abundance,CDR3aa,CDR3nt
TRBJ1-1,.,TRBV5-1,.,CASSGPENMNTEAFF,TGCGCCAGCAGCGGGCCGGAGAACATGAACACTGAAGCTTTCTTT
TRBJ2-5,TRBD2,TRBV6-5,many,CASSYSELAGETQYF,TGTGCCAGCAGTTACTCGGAACTAGCGGGGGAGACCCAGTACTTC
TRBJ2-7,TRBD1,TRBV7-2,few,CASSIRQGLNYEQYF,TGTGCCAGCAGCATCAGACAGGGTTTAAACTACGAGCAGTACTTC
TRBJ1-5,.,TRBV7-9,.,CASSFYRGVGNQPQHF,TGTGCCAGCAGCTTCTATCGGGGTGTGGGCAATCAGCCCCAGCATTTT
TRBJ1-5,.,TRBV6-5,.,CASSYPPGLINQPQHF,TGTGCCAGCAGTTACCCGCCGGGACTGATTAATCAGCCCCAGCATTTT
TRBJ2-5,.,TRBV12-5,.,CASESGTHVQETQYF,TGTGCTAGTGAATCCGGGACACACGTCCAAGAGACCCAGTACTTC
TRBJ1-2,.,TRBV28,.,CASSAVGFNYGYTF,TGTGCCAGCAGTGCAGTGGGGTTTAACTATGGCTACACCTTC
TRBJ2-7,TRBD2,TRBV10-1,few,CASSEKREGTYEQYF,TGCGCCAGCAGTGAGAAGCGGGAGGGAACCTACGAGCAGTACTTC
TRBJ2-1,.,TRBV4-3,.,CASSYLPDSNEQFF,TGCGCCAGCAGCTACCTACCAGACAGCAATGAGCAGTTCTTC
TRBJ1-1,.,TRBV7-8,many,CASSSKGAWDEAFF,TGTGCCAGCAGCTCCAAAGGGGCGTGGGATGAAGCTTTCTTT
TRBJ2-5,.,TRBV30,many,CAWLDSLQETQYF,TGTGCCTGGTTGGACAGCCTACAAGAGACCCAGTACTTC
TRBJ2-7,.,TRBV28,.,CASMPSSYEQYF,TGTGCCAGCATGCCGAGCTCCTACGAGCAGTACTTC
TRBJ2-7,TRBD2,TRBV11-2,many,CASSLSGRDSYEQYF,TGTGCCAGCAGCTTAAGCGGGAGGGACTCCTACGAGCAGTACTTC
TRBJ2-5,.,TRBV20-1,many,CSATGQIQETQYF,TGCAGTGCCACGGGACAAATCCAAGAGACCCAGTACTTC
TRBJ1-2,.,TRBV7-9,.,CASSSDGTLRGYTF,TGTGCCAGCAGCTCCGACGGGACACTTCGGGGCTACACCTTC
TRBJ1-6,.,TRBV7-3,few,CASRRHGSDNSPLHF,TGTGCCAGCAGACGGCACGGGAGCGATAATTCACCCCTCCACTTT
TRBJ1-4,.,TRBV7-2,.,CASSFDFREGREKLFF,TGTGCCAGCAGCTTCGATTTCCGGGAGGGGAGGGAAAAACTGTTTTTT
TRBJ1-3,.,TRBV3-1,.,CASSQEGQTASSGNTIYF,TGTGCCAGCAGCCAAGAGGGGCAGACGGCGAGCTCTGGAAACACCATATATTTT
TRBJ1-3,.,TRBV19,few,CASSPDGSSGNTIYF,TGTGCCAGTAGCCCCGACGGCAGCTCTGGAAACACCATATATTTT
TRBJ2-6,.,TRBV6-2/TRBV6-3,.,CASSYSNRALAGANVLTF,TGTGCCAGCAGTTACTCGAACAGGGCACTAGCTGGGGCCAACGTCCTGACTTTC
TRBJ2-7,.,TRBV5-1,.,CASSFQPHGAVGYEQYF,TGCGCCAGCAGCTTTCAACCACATGGGGCTGTGGGGTACGAGCAGTACTTC
TRBJ1-1,.,TRBV18,many,CASSPNGRNTEAFF,TGTGCCAGCTCACCGAACGGGCGGAACACTGAAGCTTTCTTT
TRBJ2-7,.,TRBV6-1,.,CASSPQTGRLTYEQYF,TGTGCCAGCAGCCCGCAGACAGGCCGTTTAACCTACGAGCAGTACTTC
TRBJ2-5,.,TRBV6-2/TRBV6-3,few,CASSYWETQYF,TGTGCCAGCAGCTACTGGGAGACCCAGTACTTC
TRBJ2-1,.,TRBV20-1,.,CSARDPGSADFNEQFF,TGCAGTGCTAGAGATCCGGGGTCTGCGGACTTCAATGAGCAGTTCTTC
TRBJ2-2,.,TRBV12-3/TRBV12-4,many,CASSLDDTGELFF,TGTGCCAGCAGTTTAGACGACACCGGGGAGCTGTTTTTT
TRBJ1-2,TRBD1,TRBV27,.,CASSPSDRGFLEGGYTF,TGTGCCAGCAGTCCCTCCGACAGGGGGTTTTTAGAAGGGGGCTACACCTTC
TRBJ1-6,.,TRBV20-1,many,CSAREQAGGSPLHF,TGCAGTGCTAGAGAACAGGCGGGGGGTTCACCCCTCCACTTT
TRBJ1-1,TRBD1,TRBV29-1,.,CSGTPQGAGTEAFF,TGCAGCGGGACCCCGCAGGGGGCGGGGACTGAAGCTTTCTTT
TRBJ2-7,TRBD1,TRBV28,.,CASRQGNYEQYF,TGTGCCAGCCGACAGGGAAACTACGAGCAGTACTTC
TRBJ1-6,.,TRBV20-1,.,CSARISGDSPLHF,TGCAGTGCTAGAATCTCAGGGGATTCACCCCTCCACTTT
TRBJ2-7,.,TRBV20-1,.,CSASRKGDNYEQYF,TGCAGTGCTAGTAGGAAAGGGGACAATTACGAGCAGTACTTC
TRBJ1-2,.,TRBV28,.,CASSQDGSYGYTF,TGTGCCAGCAGCCAAGACGGTTCTTATGGCTACACCTTC
TRBJ2-1,TRBD2,TRBV2,.,CASSGPTSGRAKNEQFF,TGTGCCAGCAGTGGCCCGACTAGCGGGAGGGCCAAAAATGAGCAGTTCTTC
TRBJ2-1,TRBD2,TRBV2,few,CASRGLAGGPMNEQFF,TGTGCCAGCAGGGGACTAGCGGGAGGGCCTATGAATGAGCAGTTCTTC